The present TCR beta chain was sequenced within a study of cytomegalovirus exposure and HLA in healthy donors. The primer mix had 60 Vbeta and 13 Jbeta primers. The repertoire was sequenced with immunoSEQ multiplex PCR; TCRdb's copy has only in-frame clones and lacks some. The table has some 170,000 clones, about 80% seen once. Study-level findings and limits: 16,951 TCR beta sequences were associated with HLA alleles at 0.05 false discovery rate in a later analysis. Accurate prediction of HLA-A and HLA-B alleles (for most subjects) was reportedly achieved from TCR beta sequences.

The CDR3 runs to 14 residues. The germline V gene has CDR1 MNHNY and CDR2 SVGAGI (reference sequence). J was trimmed by 2 bases and V by 5 bases; bases with no gene match: 3. This clone has only one observation. Its antigen is unidentified. The chain recombines TRBV6-6 with TRBJ1-5; 7 bases align to TRBD1. The sample was PBMCs. This receptor was identified in a woman in her twenties or thirties in good health and CMV-seronegative. CDR3 bases: TGTGCCAGCAGTGAGCAGGGGGGCAATCAGCCCCAGCATTTT. Protein product: CASSEQGGNQPQHF.